This is a list of T cell receptor beta chains from one sample in a study of blood T cells in healthy people across ages. TCRdb used MiXCR to reprocess the 5' RACE reads, holding one entry per CDR3 protein. This sample has some 710,000 distinct CDR3 sequences, with 46% found just once. Sample: blood. The receptors were gathered from a man of 80 years or more in good health. The CDR3 runs from the conserved cysteine through the conserved F or W. The D gene is left open where the match is weak. Only part of the rows carry a size: once, few, many, or a class if the clone is expanded.

>TRBV2|TRBJ2-2|-|TRBD2
CASSPGRASNGELFF
TGTGCCAGCAGCCCCGGGAGGGCCTCGAACGGGGAGCTGTTTTTT
>TRBV28|TRBJ2-2|-|-
CASRTRHWGTGELFF
TGTGCCAGCAGAACCCGGCACTGGGGCACCGGGGAGCTGTTTTTT
>TRBV4-2|TRBJ1-2|-|-
CASSPAPSGEGGYTF
TGTGCCAGCAGCCCTGCCCCCTCAGGGGAGGGTGGCTACACCTTC
>TRBV6-2/TRBV6-3|TRBJ2-7|-|-
CATREGVPYEQYF
TGTGCCACCCGCGAGGGGGTACCTTACGAGCAGTACTTC
>TRBV5-4|TRBJ2-3|few|TRBD2
CASLRKYSGTTSDTQYF
TGTGCCAGCCTCAGGAAATATAGCGGGACGACGTCAGATACGCAGTATTTT
>TRBV6-2/TRBV6-3|TRBJ2-5|many|-
CASSDEGGYRETQYF
TGTGCCAGCAGTGACGAAGGGGGTTATCGGGAGACCCAGTACTTC
>TRBV29-1|TRBJ2-7|-|-
CSDNYEQYF
TGCAGCGATAACTACGAGCAGTACTTC
>TRBV12-3/TRBV12-4|TRBJ2-4|few|TRBD1
CASSLDRGSGNIQYF
TGTGCCAGCAGTTTGGACAGGGGATCGGGAAACATTCAGTACTTC
>TRBV28|TRBJ1-2|-|-
CASRDVGGNGYTF
TGTGCCAGCAGGGACGTAGGTGGGAACGGCTACACCTTC
>TRBV30|TRBJ2-1|few|TRBD1
CAWGEGQGYNEQFF
TGTGCCTGGGGGGAGGGACAGGGATACAATGAGCAGTTCTTC
>TRBV6-2/TRBV6-3|TRBJ2-1|-|TRBD2
CASSPLAGRYNEQFF
TGTGCCAGCAGTCCTCTAGCGGGCCGCTACAATGAGCAGTTCTTC
>TRBV12-3/TRBV12-4|TRBJ2-1|once|TRBD2
CASSLRAGAYNEQFF
TGTGCCAGCAGTTTACGAGCGGGAGCTTACAATGAGCAGTTCTTC
>TRBV11-2|TRBJ2-1|-|TRBD2
CASSLDGRAPTPHEQFF
TGTGCCAGCAGCTTAGATGGGAGGGCCCCTACCCCACATGAGCAGTTCTTC
>TRBV6-5|TRBJ2-5|once|TRBD2
CASSLTSGRYGETLYF
TGTGCCAGCAGTTTGACTAGCGGGAGGTATGGGGAGACCCTGTACTTC
>TRBV7-9|TRBJ2-6|-|-
CASGPGQSSGANVLTF
TGTGCCAGCGGACCGGGACAAAGCTCTGGGGCCAACGTCCTGACTTTC
>TRBV3-1|TRBJ2-7|-|TRBD1
CASSQAQGVGYEQYF
TGTGCCAGCAGCCAAGCACAGGGGGTAGGCTACGAGCAGTACTTC
>TRBV29-1|TRBJ2-5|many|-
CSVEVTGLETQYF
TGCAGCGTTGAAGTAACAGGGTTAGAGACCCAGTACTTC
>TRBV20-1|TRBJ2-5|-|-
CSASITLFNEQYF
TGCAGTGCTAGCATAACCTTATTCAATGAGCAGTACTTC